The present T cell receptor (beta chain) was sequenced within a study of T cell clonotyping in hematopoietic cell transplantation. CDR1 and CDR2 from the germline V gene are SGHRS and YFSETQ. Trimming cost V 0 bases and J 8 bases, with 14 bases left between them. The length of the CDR3 is 14 residues. Clones were read by immunoSEQ multiplex PCR, and TCRdb kept only the in-frame ones, dropping some. Of some 14,000 clones detected, around 98% appear once; the ten largest clones hold approximately 4.2%. The J gene is TRBJ1-2, the V gene TRBV5-1, with a tentative D call TRBD1 (6 bases). Source: peripheral blood mononuclear cells, taken 30 days after allogeneic stem cell transplant. The TCR originated in a female patient aged 45-60 years who had an allogeneic stem cell transplant from an unrelated donor, so T cells may come from the graft donor. Some clones in this sample may be carry-over from other donors' samples. DNA for the CDR3: TGCGCCAGCAGCTTGGGGGGGGCGTTGTGGGGCTACACCTTC. Its protein is CASSLGGALWGYTF.